A single T cell receptor beta chain is shown here with its context. The target of this receptor is not known. No much larger clone exists at a distance of one base, and base qualities are not known. TCRbeta CDR3 regions were amplified from genomic DNA using the immunoSEQ Assay, a bias-controlled multiplex PCR. In the source study's methods: Within the assay, amplification of reference gene primers was used to estimate how many nucleated cells each sample contained. Sequence reads were collapsed and filtered to measure the absolute abundance of every unique TCRbeta CDR3 rearrangement. For each sample, productive Simpson clonality was calculated as the square root of Simpson's diversity index across productive rearrangements. TCRdb took over this immuneACCESS table, retaining in-frame rearrangements with V and J assigned. Such tables are incomplete; in checked studies, under half of the missing clones stem from an unresolved V gene, and the remainder is unexplained. V, J and clone size derive from that table, while D and trimming were established from the DNA sequence. Present in this sample are about 200,000 clones, 82% of which were seen just once. Together, the top ten hold 6.5% to 8.5% of the sample.

Including the terminal cysteine and phenylalanine, the CDR3 comprises 13 residues. Just CDR3 DNA is preserved here, 39 bases in frame from base 1. The junction shows trimming of 3 bases on V and 7 bases on J, plus 12 bases between the germline ends. Collaborating institutions collected whole blood in K2EDTA tubes following their own protocols. Collaborator samples were shipped for TCRbeta analysis as frozen whole blood, isolated PBMCs, or DNA extracted from either sample type. The data are from a study of blood T cell repertoires in COVID-19 (TCRdb year 2020). Study-level background: Samples from collaborators originated in the United States, Italy and Spain and spanned both the acute and convalescent phases of COVID-19. Samples came from the ongoing ImmuneRACE study (first 160 participants) plus 1,254 subjects from 6 global collaborators. Deeply sampled blood TCRbeta repertoires from subjects exposed to, actively infected with, or recovered from COVID-19 were included in the dataset. The repertoires were made available in a free public database intended to serve as a resource for research on the immune response to SARS-CoV-2. Nearly every sample came with metadata listing a de-identified subject ID, COVID-19 status, age in years and sex. Where available, HLA class I and class II types were taken from metadata supplied by the sample provider and were not determined by assay-based typing. The prospective study material was composed of cDNA or gDNA derived from T cells, B-cell-depleted T cells, or PBMCs. Here is what the overall study found, with its caveats: How much clinical and demographic metadata was included differed by source and by participant, and the metadata was provided uncurated.

This clonotype was obtained from a human donor with acute or convalescent COVID-19. The donor label of this sample is uncertain. Rearrangement joined TRBV12-3 or TRBV12-4 to TRBJ1-1; TRBD1 might be the D gene, on 5 matching bases. The sample taken for sequencing was peripheral blood. In nucleotide form, the sequence is TGTGCCAGCAGTTTCGGGCAGGGTAATGAAGCTTTCTTT. Translated, this is CASSFGQGNEAFF.